What follows are 20 T cell receptor beta chains derived from one specimen sequenced in a study of blood T cell repertoires in COVID-19. Profiled with immunoSEQ multiplex PCR; TCRdb holds only in-frame clones, not every one. The sample lists roughly 62,000 clones, around 90% occurring once. The source material was peripheral blood. The receptors here all came from a man between 65 and 85 years old with acute or convalescent COVID-19.

This clone was found once. This chain uses TRBV27 with TRBJ1-1, with unresolved D. V lost 4 bases and J 5 bases, leaving 20 bases between the germline ends. This CDR3 region has 16 residues. Germline CDR1 and CDR2: MNHEY and SMNVEV (reference sequence). In DNA, the CDR3 is TGTGCCAGCAGTTCCCGGAGGGAGGGAGGTAGGACTGAAGCTTTCTTT. Protein sequence: CASSSRREGGRTEAFF.

The chain uses TRBV29-1 and TRBJ2-7; TRBD1 agrees at 10 bases. V lost 6 bases and J lost 0; bases outside the gene matches: 8. The CDR3 has 15 amino acids. Germline-derived CDR1 and CDR2 are SQVTM and ANQGSEA. Here the CDR3 DNA reads TGCAGCGTGACAGGGGGCGATAGCCGCTCCTACGAGCAGTACTTC. It yields the protein CSVTGGDSRSYEQYF.

The table lists this clone with a count of one. This sequence joins TRBV13 and TRBJ2-5; 8 bases match TRBD2. The CDR3 spans 15 residues. Unmatched junction bases numbered 3, after V lost 2 bases and J lost 1 base. The germline V gene encodes CDR1 PRHDT and CDR2 FYEKMQ (reference sequence). The CDR3 region has the DNA TGTGCCAGCAGCTTAAAGGCGGGGGGCCAAGAGACCCAGTACTTC. The encoded protein is CASSLKAGGQETQYF.

The chain is built from TRBV24-1 and TRBJ2-1; 10 bases agree with TRBD2. The germline gives CDR1 KGHDR, CDR2 SFDVKD. With 1 base clipped from V and 4 bases from J, the junction kept 3 bases outside the gene matches. This CDR3 contains 16 residues. CDR3 protein: CATSDFSGRAYNEQFF. In nucleotides, the CDR3 is TGTGCCACCAGTGATTTCAGCGGGAGGGCATACAATGAGCAGTTCTTC.

The CDR3 coding sequence is TGTGCCAGCAACGGGGTGTACAATGAGCAGTTCTTC. Protein: CASNGVYNEQFF. V gene TRBV3-1 (or the pseudogene TRBV3-2) combines with J gene TRBJ2-1; the D gene is possibly TRBD2 (5 bases). The length of the CDR3 is 12 residues. Germline CDR1 reads LGHDT; CDR2 reads YNNKEL (reference sequence). V was cut by 7 bases and J by 4 bases, with 8 bases left in between.

The chain is built from TRBV7-6 and TRBJ2-5; D perhaps matches TRBD1 (5 bases). Germline lookup yields CDR1 SGHVS and CDR2 FNYEAQ. V lost 2 bases, J lost 10 bases, and 14 bases lay in between. The CDR3 extends over 13 amino acids. CDR3 nucleotide sequence: TGTGCCAGCAGCTTAATACAAGGGGTAGACCAGTACTTC. It yields the protein CASSLIQGVDQYF.

The chain couples TRBV5-1 to TRBJ1-2; 7 bases match TRBD1. This CDR3 is built from 14 residues. Germline V gene data show CDR1 as SGHRS and CDR2 as YFSETQ. V was pared by 4 bases and J by 5 bases, with 8 bases of the junction left unmatched. CDR3 sequence (DNA): TGCGCCAGCAGCGGCGGACAGGAAAGATATGGCTACACCTTC. This gives the protein CASSGGQERYGYTF. The full variable domain, with the rest looked up from reference TRBV5-1 and TRBJ1-2, is KAGVTQTPRYLIKTRGQQVTLSCSPISGHRSVSWYQQTPGQGLQFLFEYFSETQRNKGNFPGRFSGRQFSNSRSEMNVSTLELGDSALYLCASSGGQERYGYTFGSGTRLTVV.

Here the CDR3 reads CASSLTTGGTEAFF. CDR3 nucleotides: TGTGCCAGCAGCTTAACTACGGGGGGCACTGAAGCTTTCTTT. The chain uses TRBV7-3 and TRBJ1-1, with a tentative D call TRBD1 (5 bases). The V gene lost 0 bases and the J gene lost 4 bases, with 9 bases spanning the gap. Per the germline V gene, CDR1 is SGHTA and CDR2 is FQGTGA. The CDR3 length is 14 residues. Together with reference TRBV7-3 and TRBJ1-1, the CDR3 gives the full variable domain: GAGVSQTPSNKVTEKGKYVELRCDPISGHTALYWYRQSLGQGPEFLIYFQGTGAADDSGLPNDRFFAVRPEGSVSTLKIQRTERGDSAVYLCASSLTTGGTEAFFGQGTRLTVV.

This rearrangement joins TRBV29-1 to TRBJ1-2, with TRBD1 matching 7 bases. CDR1 is SQVTM and CDR2 is ANQGSEA in the germline V gene. The V and J ends lost 7 bases and 11 bases, in that order; junction bases with no gene match: 7. CDR3 length: 10 amino acids. The CDR3 sequence is CSAGTDGYTF. For the CDR3, the DNA is TGCAGCGCCGGGACAGACGGATACACCTTC.

The chain carries TRBV7-9 and TRBJ2-5, with TRBD1 identical over 10 bases. The junction had 3 bases not matched to a gene; V was cut back by 1 base and J by 7 bases. The CDR3 totals 14 residues. The germline CDR1 and CDR2 sequences are SEHNR and FQNEAQ (reference sequence). CDR3 bases: TGTGCCAGCAGCTTAGGACAGGGGGCAGGGACCCAGTACTTC. It translates to CASSLGQGAGTQYF.

This clone was detected once. The chain links TRBV7-3 to TRBJ2-7; a weak D match, TRBD2 (5 bases). V was trimmed by 0 bases and J by 3 bases, leaving 12 bases between them. The CDR3 loop spans 15 amino acids. Germline V gene lookup returns CDR1 SGHTA and CDR2 FQGTGA. The CDR3 sequence is CASSLTRGYGYEQYF. CDR3 DNA: TGTGCCAGCAGCTTAACACGGGGATACGGCTACGAGCAGTACTTC.

This clone was seen just once. The chain carries TRBV5-6 and TRBJ1-4; D is uncertain. The CDR3 length is 14 residues. With 1 base removed from V and 5 bases from J, the gap between germline ends came to 9 bases. CDR1 SGHDT and CDR2 YYEEEE come from the germline V gene. DNA for the CDR3: TGTGCCAGCAGCTTGCGAACGGTAAATGAAAAACTGTTTTTT. Translating gives CASSLRTVNEKLFF.

The chain couples TRBV6-5 to TRBJ1-5, with D possibly being TRBD1 (5 bases). V lost 0 bases and J lost 1, with 7 bases in between. The CDR3 runs to 15 residues. The germline CDR1 and CDR2 sequences are MNHEY and SVGAGI. As DNA, the CDR3 is TGTGCCAGCAGTTACTCCCGACAGAGCAATCAGCCCCAGCATTTT. Residues: CASSYSRQSNQPQHF.

The chain uses TRBV18 and TRBJ1-1; 10 positions match TRBD1. V gave up 6 bases and J gave up 1 base; unmatched junction bases: 8. This CDR3 is 16 amino acids long. Germline V gene sequence: CDR1 KGHSH, CDR2 LQKENI. The CDR3 DNA is TGTGCCAGCTCCAAGACAGGGGGCCTGGGGAACACTGAAGCTTTCTTT. Translating it yields CASSKTGGLGNTEAFF.

Here the CDR3 reads CASSEALVSYEQYF. CDR3 bases: TGTGCCAGCAGTGAAGCCCTCGTTTCCTACGAGCAGTACTTC. V gene TRBV6-1 combines with J gene TRBJ2-7, with D hard to call. The CDR3 length is 14 residues. The V gene lost 0 bases and the J gene lost 1 base, with 7 bases spanning the gap. The germline V gene has CDR1 MNHNS and CDR2 SASEGT.

The genes are TRBV30 and TRBJ2-5, with 12 bases that match TRBD2. The CDR3 contains 14 residues. J was trimmed by 4 bases and V by 3 bases; bases with no gene match: 3. From germline, CDR1 is GTSNPN and CDR2 SVGIG (reference sequence). The CDR3 coding sequence is TGTGCCTGGAGACTAGCGGGGGGTGGAGAGACCCAGTACTTC. It yields the protein CAWRLAGGGETQYF.

In its sample, this clone was seen a few times. The chain recombines TRBV11-2 with TRBJ1-1, with a possible D match to TRBD1 (6 bases). The germline gives CDR1 SGHAT, CDR2 FQNNGV. The CDR3 loop spans 13 amino acids. Trimming left V 7 bases short and J 1 base short, with 10 bases between. The CDR3 DNA reads as TGTGCCAGCATGGTGGACAGGAACACTGAAGCTTTCTTT. Translating it yields CASMVDRNTEAFF.

The chain couples TRBV27 to TRBJ2-3; 7 nucleotides line up with TRBD1. The CDR3 runs 13 residues. Per the germline V gene, CDR1 is MNHEY and CDR2 is SMNVEV (reference sequence). V was clipped by 6 bases and J by 3 bases; unmatched bases: 3. CDR3 amino acids: CASRHRGTDTQYF. CDR3 sequence (DNA): TGTGCCAGCAGGCACAGGGGAACAGATACGCAGTATTTT.

The gene calls are TRBV3-1 (or the pseudogene TRBV3-2) and TRBJ2-4; 15 nucleotides agree with TRBD2. The ends lost 4 bases at V and 2 bases at J; junction bases unmatched: 6. Germline lookup yields CDR1 LGHDT and CDR2 YNNKEL (reference sequence). CDR3 size: 18 residues. The CDR3 coding sequence is TGTGCCAGCAGCCGAGCGGGACTAGCGGGAGGAACCAAAAACATTCAGTACTTC. Protein product: CASSRAGLAGGTKNIQYF.

This rearrangement joins TRBV11-2 to TRBJ1-1, with unresolved D. CDR1 and CDR2 from the germline V gene are SGHAT and FQNNGV. The CDR3 runs 13 residues. The V gene lost 9 bases and the J gene lost 3 bases, with 14 bases spanning the gap. In DNA, the CDR3 is TGTGCCAGTTCGCGAGGGCTGGACACTGAAGCTTTCTTT. The encoded protein is CASSRGLDTEAFF.